These 29 T cell receptor beta chains originate from one sample sequenced in a study of T cell clonality in common variable immunodeficiency. Sequencing was performed with immunoSEQ multiplex PCR; in TCRdb, only in-frame clones are kept and a portion is missing. This sample includes tens of thousands of clones with no singletons; its ten biggest clones take up 5.4%. Sequenced material: peripheral blood mononuclear cells. These receptors originate from a person aged 18 to 69 in good health.

This clone was counted many times. The sequenced fragment ends 3 residues before the CDR3 boundary, so the rest is inferred from the germline J gene. The V call is TRBV20-1, the J call TRBJ1-1; 8 bases are a match to TRBD1. CDR3 length: 13 amino acids. Germline V gives CDR1 DFQATT, CDR2 SNEGSKA (reference sequence). Germline trimming cut 3 bases from V and 3 bases from J; bases unmatched to any gene: 3. The DNA read from the CDR3 is TGCAGTGCTAGCCAGGGGGCGCACACTGAA. Its translation: CSASQGAHTE. In full, the CDR3 is CSASQGAHTEAFF.

This clone was recorded many times. The read terminates 3 residues ahead of where the CDR3 ends, so the germline J gene completes it. The J gene is TRBJ1-1, the V gene TRBV6-2 or TRBV6-3; no definite D call. Germline V lookup: CDR1 MNHEY, CDR2 SVGEGT. The CDR3 loop spans 13 amino acids. V shed 5 bases and J shed 1 base, with 8 bases lying between them. CDR3 in amino acids: CASSIIPNTEAFF. Partial CDR3 DNA: TGTGCCAGCAGTATTATCCCGAACACTGAA.

In its sample, this clone was seen many times. Read data end 3 residues before the CDR3 end; the end is taken from the germline J gene. V gene TRBV2 combines with J gene TRBJ1-1; weak D call: TRBD1 (5 bases). The CDR3 is 13 amino acids. Trimming pared 5 bases from V and 5 bases from J, leaving 12 bases between. The V gene's germline CDR1 is SNHLY and CDR2 FYNNEI. CDR3 DNA (partial): TGTGCCAGCAGTTTCAGGGTTTTGACTGAA. Protein sequence: CASSFRVLTE. The CDR3 as a whole reads CASSFRVLTEAFF. Full variable domain (outside the CDR3, taken from reference TRBV2 and TRBJ1-1): EPEVTQTPSHQVTQMGQEVILRCVPISNHLYFYWYRQILGQKVEFLVSFYNNEISEKSEIFDDQFSVERPDGSNFTLKIRSTKLEDSAMYFCASSFRVLTEAFFGQGTRLTVV.

Ten or more counts support this clone. The read ends 3 residues before the CDR3 terminus; that terminus is restored from the germline J gene. V is TRBV7-3 and J is TRBJ2-5; TRBD2 is a possible D gene (6 bases). The CDR3 is 15 amino acids. The germline V gene has CDR1 SGHTA and CDR2 FQGTGA. Trimming stripped 1 base from V and 2 bases from J, with 11 bases between. The sequenced CDR3 bases are TGTGCCAGCAGCTTAAGTTATGGGGGGCAAGAGACC. Amino acids: CASSLSYGGQET. The CDR3 in its entirety is CASSLSYGGQETQYF. Complete variable domain (other parts from reference TRBV7-3 and TRBJ2-5): GAGVSQTPSNKVTEKGKYVELRCDPISGHTALYWYRQSLGQGPEFLIYFQGTGAADDSGLPNDRFFAVRPEGSVSTLKIQRTERGDSAVYLCASSLSYGGQETQYFGPGTRLLVL.

Ten or more counts support this clone. From the germline J gene comes the end of the CDR3, since the read stops 3 residues before it. The rearrangement uses TRBV7-9 and TRBJ1-2; TRBD1 aligns across 7 bases. V lost 5 bases to trimming and J lost 1 base; unmatched junction nucleotides: 1. Germline CDR1 is SEHNR and CDR2 is FQNEAQ (reference sequence). The CDR3 has 13 amino acids. The sequenced CDR3 bases are TGTGCCAGCAGCCGGGACAGTAACTATGGC. Translation: CASSRDSNYG. In full, the CDR3 reads CASSRDSNYGYTF. Based on the CDR3 plus reference TRBV7-9 and TRBJ1-2, the full variable domain is DTGVSQNPRHKITKRGQNVTFRCDPISEHNRLYWYRQTLGQGPEFLTYFQNEAQLEKSRLLSDRFSAERPKGSFSTLEIQRTEQGDSAMYLCASSRDSNYGYTFGSGTRLTVV.

The sample holds many counts of this clone. The CDR3 end lies 3 residues beyond the end of the read and is filled in from the germline J gene. The rearrangement joins TRBV19 to TRBJ1-2, with TRBD1 as a possible D gene (6 bases). Germline V lookup: CDR1 LNHDA, CDR2 SQIVND (reference sequence). This CDR3 has 13 amino acids. V dropped 1 base and J dropped 4 bases, with 7 bases sitting between them. The DNA read from the CDR3 is TGTGCCAGTAGTATAGGACAGGCCTATGGC. The encoded protein is CASSIGQAYG. The entire CDR3 is CASSIGQAYGYTF.

In this sample, this clone turned up many times. The missing CDR3 end, 3 residues past where the read stops, is filled in from the germline J gene. This chain joins TRBV20-1 and TRBJ2-5, with TRBD2 matching 7 bases. Germline V gene lookup returns CDR1 DFQATT and CDR2 SNEGSKA (reference sequence). Unmatched junction bases numbered 15, after V lost 0 bases and J lost 5 bases. CDR3 length equals 17 residues. The sequenced CDR3 bases are TGCAGTGCTAGAGATGGCCGACTAGCTGGAGATAGGGAGACC. It specifies CSARDGRLAGDRET. The whole CDR3 sequence reads CSARDGRLAGDRETQYF.

This clone was seen ten or more times. The read stops 3 residues short of the end of the CDR3; the missing end is completed from the germline J gene. J is TRBJ2-1 and V is TRBV2; 7 positions agree with TRBD2. The trim removed 7 bases at V and 5 bases at J, leaving 5 bases unmatched. Germline V CDR1 and CDR2: SNHLY, FYNNEI. There are 13 residues in the CDR3. This CDR3 is CASKSSGNNEQFF. The DNA read from the CDR3 is TGTGCCAGCAAGTCTAGCGGTAACAATGAG.

This clone was seen at least ten times. Coverage ceases 3 residues before the CDR3 finishes, and the germline J gene fills in the end. The chain carries TRBV19 and TRBJ1-1; tentatively, D is TRBD1 (5 bases). The CDR3 length is 15 residues. Per germline, CDR1 LNHDA and CDR2 SQIVND (reference sequence). Trimming cost V 7 bases and J 1 base, with 16 bases left between them. The chain's CDR3 is CASTRGGAKNTEAFF. CDR3 DNA, as far as it was read: TGTGCCAGTACCCGGGGGGGAGCGAAGAACACTGAA.

Many counts were recorded for this clone. The sequenced fragment ends 3 residues before the CDR3 boundary, so the rest is inferred from the germline J gene. The chain is built from TRBV3-1 (or the pseudogene TRBV3-2) and TRBJ2-2; TRBD1 aligns across 7 bases. V shed 4 bases, J shed 1 base, and the junction held 3 bases outside the gene matches. Germline lookup yields CDR1 LGHDT and CDR2 YNNKEL (reference sequence). The CDR3 totals 15 residues. CDR3 loop: CASSPWDRNTGELFF. Incomplete CDR3 DNA: TGTGCCAGCAGCCCCTGGGACAGGAACACCGGGGAG.

This clone was recorded at least ten times. The CDR3 sequence: CASSYRQGLETQYF. The sequenced part of the CDR3 DNA is TGTGCCAGCAGTTACCGCCAGGGCTTAGAGACC. The chain has TRBV6-2 or TRBV6-3 and TRBJ2-5, with TRBD1 as a possible D gene (5 bases). Read sequence stops 3 residues before the CDR3 end, and the germline J gene provides the missing end. Trimming removed 2 bases from V and 4 bases from J, with 11 bases in between. CDR3 size: 14 residues. Germline-derived CDR1 and CDR2 are MNHEY and SVGEGT.

This clone was recorded at least ten times. Read coverage stops 3 residues before the CDR3 terminus; the germline J gene supplies the remainder. The gene calls are TRBV10-3 and TRBJ1-1; 8 nucleotides match TRBD1. The CDR3 sequence is 18 residues long. V dropped 3 bases and J dropped 2; count of bases not matched to a gene: 14. The V gene's germline CDR1 is ENHRY and CDR2 SYGVKD. CDR3 DNA (partial): TGTGCCATCAGTGAAGGACAGGGCAACGCCCTCTTCAACACTGAA. It specifies CAISEGQGNALFNTE. The full-length CDR3 reads as CAISEGQGNALFNTEAFF.

This clone was detected ten times or more. The CDR3 sequence: CASSSLLAPVAETQYF. CDR3 DNA (partial): TGTGCCAGCAGTTCACTACTAGCACCGGTGGCGGAGACC. The V and J genes are TRBV28 and TRBJ2-5; tentatively, D is TRBD2 (6 bases). Sequencing ends 3 residues short of the CDR3 end; the germline J gene provides the rest. With 4 bases removed from V and 5 bases from J, the gap between germline ends came to 20 bases. CDR1 is MDHEN, CDR2 SYDVKM, per germline. This CDR3 is 16 amino acids long.

This clone was observed at least ten times. Read sequence stops 3 residues before the CDR3 end, and the germline J gene provides the missing end. This chain connects TRBV13 to TRBJ2-7; 7 bases fit TRBD1. CDR1 is PRHDT and CDR2 is FYEKMQ in the germline V gene (reference sequence). Losses at the gene ends were 4 bases for V and 3 bases for J; bases not matched to a gene: 12. The CDR3 loop spans 16 amino acids. The sequenced part of the CDR3 DNA is TGTGCCAGCAGCTCACAACTCGAGGGGGCGGTCTACGAG. Translation: CASSSQLEGAVYE. The CDR3 reads in full as CASSSQLEGAVYEQYF.

There are many counts of this clone. The read stops 3 residues short of the end of the CDR3; the missing end is completed from the germline J gene. The chain couples TRBV18 to TRBJ1-4, with a tentative D call TRBD1 (5 bases). V was shortened by 1 base and J by 7 bases, with 10 bases between the two germline ends. The CDR3 totals 14 residues. Germline-derived CDR1 and CDR2 are KGHSH and LQKENI. The CDR3 here is CASSPRQGGEKLFF. The CDR3 DNA, read in part, is TGTGCCAGCTCACCACGGCAGGGTGGTGAAAAA. Looking up the rest from reference TRBV18 and TRBJ1-4 gives the full variable domain: NAGVMQNPRHLVRRRGQEARLRCSPMKGHSHVYWYRQLPEEGLKFMVYLQKENIIDESGMPKERFSAEFPKEGPSILRIQQVVRGDSAAYFCASSPRQGGEKLFFGSGTQLSVL.

This clone was observed at least ten times. The CDR3 loop reads CSAEGLTGRSNQPQHF. CDR3 bases read: TGCAGTGCAGAGGGTCTGACAGGGAGAAGCAATCAGCCC. This chain joins TRBV20-1 and TRBJ1-5, with 7 bases that match TRBD1. The read gets to within 3 residues of the CDR3 end, and the germline J gene fills in the rest. The ends lost 6 bases at V and 1 base at J; junction bases unmatched: 12. This CDR3 has 16 amino acids. Germline CDR1 DFQATT, CDR2 SNEGSKA (reference sequence).

Only a few counts were recorded for this clone. Sequencing ends 3 residues short of the CDR3 end; the germline J gene provides the rest. The chain uses TRBV2 and TRBJ2-1, with 10 bases fitting TRBD1. The CDR3 extends over 19 amino acids. Per germline, CDR1 SNHLY and CDR2 FYNNEI. The V segment lost 2 bases and the J segment 7 bases; nucleotides outside the gene matches: 17. CDR3 amino acids: CASSEPGQGELPLLNEQFF. The DNA read from the CDR3 is TGTGCCAGCAGTGAACCCGGACAGGGGGAGTTGCCGTTGTTAAATGAG.

Regarding this clone: The CDR3 end is not reached by the read, which stops 3 residues before it; the germline J gene fills it in. The chain has TRBV7-9 and TRBJ2-1; perhaps D is TRBD1 or TRBD2 (6 bases each). The germline CDR1 and CDR2 sequences are SEHNR and FQNEAQ (reference sequence). The CDR3 runs 13 residues. Trimming removed 5 bases at V and 5 bases at J, with 10 bases between. This chain's CDR3 is CASSLGGHNEQFF. Partial CDR3 DNA: TGTGCCAGCAGCCTAGGGGGGCACAATGAG.

There are many counts of this clone. Read sequence stops 3 residues before the CDR3 end, and the germline J gene provides the missing end. The V gene is TRBV10-3, the J gene TRBJ1-1; TRBD1 matches 8 bases. CDR1 ENHRY and CDR2 SYGVKD come from the germline V gene. V lost 3 bases, J lost 3 bases, and 3 bases stayed unmatched. CDR3 size: 14 residues. This chain's CDR3 is CAISEGQGYTEAFF. The sequenced CDR3 bases are TGTGCCATCAGTGAAGGACAGGGTTACACTGAA.

This clone was counted at least ten times. Read data end 3 residues before the CDR3 end; the end is taken from the germline J gene. V and J are TRBV13 and TRBJ2-2; 11 nucleotides line up with TRBD2. V was clipped by 5 bases and J by 4 bases; unmatched bases: 18. The CDR3 extends over 20 amino acids. Germline V gene sequence: CDR1 PRHDT, CDR2 FYEKMQ (reference sequence). CDR3 residues: CASSALAGGLGSSGTGELFF. The part of the CDR3 DNA that was read is TGTGCCAGCAGCGCCTTAGCGGGAGGGCTAGGATCGTCGGGCACCGGGGAG.

There are many counts of this clone. The read terminates 3 residues ahead of where the CDR3 ends, so the germline J gene completes it. The V call is TRBV18, the J call TRBJ1-2, with D tentatively TRBD1 (6 bases). V lost 0 bases to trimming and J lost 2 bases, with 10 bases between them. The germline gives CDR1 KGHSH, CDR2 LQKENI. CDR3 size: 15 residues. CDR3 bases read: TGTGCCAGCTCACCACCCACAGGGACGAACTATGGC. Its protein is CASSPPTGTNYG. The whole CDR3 sequence is CASSPPTGTNYGYTF.

This clone appeared many times. The read gets to within 3 residues of the CDR3 end, and the germline J gene fills in the rest. The V and J genes are TRBV19 and TRBJ1-2; D gene unclear. The CDR3 sequence is 14 residues long. Looked up from germline, CDR1 is LNHDA and CDR2 is SQIVND (reference sequence). V was shortened by 3 bases and J by 4 bases, with 12 bases between the two germline ends. The sequenced part of the CDR3 DNA is TGTGCCAGTAGTATTCAGAAGGCCCGCTATGGC. Encoded protein: CASSIQKARYG. The whole CDR3 protein reads CASSIQKARYGYTF.

In its sample, this clone was seen many times. The observed sequence ends 3 residues before the CDR3 terminus, with the missing tail filled in from the germline J gene. The chain uses TRBV5-1 and TRBJ1-4; 7 bases are a match to TRBD1. CDR1 and CDR2 (germline): SGHRS, YFSETQ. This CDR3 is built from 16 residues. V lost 0 bases and J lost 4; bases outside the gene matches: 6. The CDR3 sequence: CASSLEAGGRNEKLFF. The sequenced CDR3 bases are TGCGCCAGCAGCTTGGAGGCAGGGGGACGTAATGAAAAA. Variable domain in full (rest from reference TRBV5-1 and TRBJ1-4): KAGVTQTPRYLIKTRGQQVTLSCSPISGHRSVSWYQQTPGQGLQFLFEYFSETQRNKGNFPGRFSGRQFSNSRSEMNVSTLELGDSALYLCASSLEAGGRNEKLFFGSGTQLSVL.

Many counts were recorded for this clone. Read data end 3 residues before the CDR3 end; the end is taken from the germline J gene. V is TRBV14 and J is TRBJ2-5; D possibly corresponds to TRBD1 (7 bases). The CDR3 extends over 14 amino acids. Deletions cut 3 bases from V and 6 bases from J, with 14 bases between. Germline V gene sequence: CDR1 SGHDN, CDR2 FVKESK. The CDR3: CASSQEGAWKTQYF. CDR3 DNA (partial): TGTGCCAGCAGCCAGGAGGGGGCTTGGAAGACC.

This clone came up many times. From the germline J gene comes the end of the CDR3, since the read stops 3 residues before it. The chain has TRBV18 and TRBJ2-5; D assignment may be TRBD1 or TRBD2 (6 bases each). The V end was cut by 6 bases, the J end by 0 bases, with 11 bases between. The CDR3 extends over 14 amino acids. Germline CDR1 and CDR2: KGHSH and LQKENI. The sequenced CDR3 bases are TGTGCCAGCTCGCGGGACACGTACCAAGAGACC. Residues: CASSRDTYQET. The CDR3 in its entirety is CASSRDTYQETQYF.

This clone was counted ten times or more. Its ends do not fully match the called genes, so a read error is possible. From the germline J gene comes the end of the CDR3, since the read stops 3 residues before it. The V gene is TRBV4-2, the J gene TRBJ2-2, with no clear D. Germline CDR1 LGHNA, CDR2 YNFKEQ. This CDR3 is built from 16 residues. CDR3 DNA (partial): TGCGCCAGCAGTCAAGGCCCCGGTCCCGGCGGCGGGGAG. Translating it yields CASSQGPGPGGGE. The complete CDR3 reads CASSQGPGPGGGELFF.

This clone came up many times. The read finishes 3 residues shy of the CDR3 end, and the germline J gene is used to complete it. This rearrangement joins TRBV18 to TRBJ2-6; perhaps TRBD1 as D (5 bases). The CDR3 is made up of 15 amino acids. Trimming stripped 3 bases from V and 1 base from J, with 7 bases between. Germline assignment: CDR1 KGHSH and CDR2 LQKENI. This CDR3 is CASSPPGSGANVLTF. Incomplete CDR3 DNA: TGTGCCAGCTCACCCCCAGGGTCTGGGGCCAACGTC.

This clone has ten or more counts. The CDR3 protein is CASSLEGGLDYNEQFF. The sequenced part of the CDR3 DNA is TGTGCCAGCAGCTTGGAAGGGGGCTTGGACTACAATGAG. The chain recombines TRBV5-4 with TRBJ2-1, with TRBD1 matching over 7 bases. With the read ending 3 residues before the CDR3 end, the germline J gene is used to fill in that end. V dropped 0 bases and J dropped 3; count of bases not matched to a gene: 6. Per germline, CDR1 SGHNT and CDR2 YYREEE (reference sequence). The CDR3 length is 16 residues.

Points on this clone: From the germline J gene comes the end of the CDR3, since the read stops 3 residues before it. The chain is built from TRBV7-9 and TRBJ2-3, with D unclear. Trimming pared 5 bases from V and 2 bases from J, leaving 14 bases between. This CDR3 region has 15 residues. In germline, CDR1 is SEHNR, CDR2 FQNEAQ (reference sequence). CDR3 bases read: TGTGCCAGCAGCCGTGACATGGCAAACACAGATACG. The encoded protein is CASSRDMANTDT. The full CDR3 reads CASSRDMANTDTQYF.